The rows below give T cell receptor beta chains drawn from one sample of a study of blood T cell repertoires in COVID-19. The data were produced by immunoSEQ multiplex PCR, yet TCRdb's version contains in-frame clones alone and is incomplete. The sample lists 80,000 to 100,000 clones; around 82% were seen once. The sequencing sample was made of peripheral blood. The receptors derive from a man in his sixties or seventies with active or convalescent COVID-19. Both conserved end residues are part of each CDR3. The D gene is left open where the match is weak. Clone size is shown for a subset of rows, as once, few, many or a class of expanded clone.

D gene	J gene	clone size	V gene	CDR3 protein	CDR3 DNA
-	TRBJ1-1	few	TRBV5-6	CASSFLGAYTEAFF	TGTGCCAGCAGCTTCTTAGGGGCTTACACTGAAGCTTTCTTT
TRBD1	TRBJ1-2	-	TRBV18	CASSPPGQGGYGYTF	TGTGCCAGCTCACCTCCGGGACAGGGCGGCTATGGCTACACCTTC
-	TRBJ1-5	-	TRBV30	CAWSVPPQGGQPQHF	TGTGCCTGGAGTGTACCCCCCCAGGGAGGCCAGCCCCAGCATTTT
-	TRBJ1-6	-	TRBV19	CASKDGGRYNSPLHF	TGTGCCAGTAAAGACGGGGGTCGCTATAATTCACCCCTCCACTTT
-	TRBJ1-4	-	TRBV20-1	CSAMQGEKLFF	TGCAGTGCTATGCAGGGGGAAAAACTGTTTTTT
-	TRBJ1-3	-	TRBV10-2	CASTWGQGSSGNTIYF	TGCGCCAGCACCTGGGGTCAGGGAAGTTCTGGAAACACCATATATTTT
-	TRBJ1-6	-	TRBV19	CASERGGSHRVSPLHF	TGTGCCAGTGAAAGGGGGGGCTCACACAGAGTTTCACCCCTCCACTTT
-	TRBJ1-1	many	TRBV13	CASSPLSEAFF	TGTGCCAGCAGCCCACTCTCTGAAGCTTTCTTT
-	TRBJ2-5	-	TRBV5-1	CASSLAGFQETQYF	TGCGCCAGCAGCTTGGCAGGGTTCCAAGAGACCCAGTACTTC
TRBD1	TRBJ1-2	few	TRBV5-6	CASSSFGTGGHGYTF	TGTGCCAGCAGCTCTTTTGGGACAGGGGGGCATGGCTACACCTTC
-	TRBJ2-3	-	TRBV7-2	CASSLGTGGSSDTQYF	TGTGCCAGCAGCTTAGGGACGGGGGGCTCCTCGGATACGCAGTATTTT
TRBD2	TRBJ2-7	-	TRBV11-3	CASSRGLAGYEQYF	TGTGCCAGCAGCAGGGGACTAGCGGGCTACGAGCAGTACTTC
-	TRBJ1-3	-	TRBV7-2	CASSLASLSGNTIYF	TGTGCCAGCAGCTTAGCGAGTCTCTCTGGAAACACCATATATTTT
-	TRBJ1-2	-	TRBV10-2	CASRDSANYGYTF	TGCGCCAGCAGGGACAGTGCTAACTATGGCTACACCTTC
TRBD2	TRBJ2-1	once	TRBV6-2/TRBV6-3	CASSLAGDNEQFF	TGTGCCAGCAGTTTAGCGGGGGACAATGAGCAGTTCTTC
-	TRBJ1-3	-	TRBV6-5	CASSYSATTGNTIYF	TGTGCCAGCAGTTACTCGGCGACAACTGGAAACACCATATATTTT
TRBD1	TRBJ2-2	-	TRBV11-1	CASSLWDRGTGELFF	TGTGCCAGCAGCTTGTGGGACAGGGGCACCGGGGAGCTGTTTTTT
TRBD1	TRBJ2-2	-	TRBV5-1	CASSLVPGQSTGELFF	TGCGCCAGCAGCTTGGTTCCGGGACAGAGCACCGGGGAGCTGTTTTTT
-	TRBJ1-1	-	TRBV5-1	CASSLTGSGNTEAFF	TGCGCCAGCAGCTTGACCGGGAGCGGGAACACTGAAGCTTTCTTT
TRBD1	TRBJ2-7	-	TRBV5-4	CASSGYSGQAPAEQYF	TGTGCCAGCAGCGGCTACTCGGGACAGGCCCCTGCAGAGCAGTACTTC
-	TRBJ1-1	-	TRBV19	CASSIGGGRTEAFF	TGTGCCAGTAGTATAGGAGGCGGCCGCACTGAAGCTTTCTTT
-	TRBJ1-5	-	TRBV10-2	CASSDRYSNQPQHF	TGCGCCAGCAGTGACAGATATAGCAATCAGCCCCAGCATTTT
TRBD1	TRBJ2-7	-	TRBV6-5	CASSMGQKQYF	TGTGCCAGCAGTATGGGACAGAAGCAGTACTTC
-	TRBJ1-3	few	TRBV3-1/TRBV3-2	CASSPTLRSSSGNTIYF	TGTGCCAGCAGCCCCACCCTCAGGTCTTCCTCTGGAAACACCATATATTTT
-	TRBJ2-1	-	TRBV5-6	CASSLPSGPEQFF	TGTGCCAGCAGCTTGCCCTCCGGTCCTGAGCAGTTCTTC
-	TRBJ1-2	-	TRBV12-3/TRBV12-4	CASRIRANYGYTF	TGTGCCAGCAGAATTCGGGCTAACTATGGCTACACCTTC
-	TRBJ1-6	-	TRBV3-1/TRBV3-2	CASSQAGANSPLHF	TGTGCCAGCAGCCAAGCAGGGGCGAATTCACCCCTCCACTTT
TRBD2	TRBJ2-5	-	TRBV11-3	CASSVSGVETQYF	TGTGCCAGCAGCGTTAGCGGGGTGGAGACCCAGTACTTC
TRBD1	TRBJ1-5	-	TRBV19	CASSMSWTGGVSNQPQHF	TGTGCCAGTAGTATGTCCTGGACAGGGGGAGTTAGCAATCAGCCCCAGCATTTT
-	TRBJ1-1	-	TRBV18	CASSPPHGNTEAFF	TGTGCCAGCTCACCACCGCACGGGAACACTGAAGCTTTCTTT
-	TRBJ1-2	-	TRBV30	CAWSVGGTSAYGYTF	TGTGCCTGGAGTGTAGGAGGGACCTCTGCCTATGGCTACACCTTC
TRBD1	TRBJ2-3	-	TRBV28	CASSLDRGSTDTQYF	TGTGCCAGCAGTTTAGACAGGGGTAGTACAGATACGCAGTATTTT
-	TRBJ2-4	-	TRBV6-5	CASSPRIQAKNIQYF	TGTGCCAGCAGCCCGCGGATCCAGGCCAAAAACATTCAGTACTTC
TRBD1	TRBJ2-7	once	TRBV6-4	CASSEMPGTGPYEQYF	TGTGCCAGCAGTGAAATGCCCGGGACAGGGCCGTACGAGCAGTACTTC
-	TRBJ2-1	many	TRBV7-9	CASSSGQGSNEQFF	TGTGCCAGCAGCTCCGGGCAGGGGAGCAATGAGCAGTTCTTC
TRBD2	TRBJ2-2	few	TRBV4-2	CASSQRLAGNTGELFF	TGTGCCAGCAGCCAGAGACTAGCGGGAAACACCGGGGAGCTGTTTTTT
-	TRBJ1-3	few	TRBV19	CATGSGNTIYF	TGTGCCACGGGCTCTGGAAACACCATATATTTT
TRBD1	TRBJ2-7	-	TRBV11-3	CASSFRSGTGVNEQYF	TGTGCCAGCAGCTTCAGAAGCGGGACAGGGGTAAACGAGCAGTACTTC
-	TRBJ1-2	-	TRBV19	CASSIDLRGYGYTF	TGTGCCAGTAGTATAGATCTAAGGGGCTATGGCTACACCTTC